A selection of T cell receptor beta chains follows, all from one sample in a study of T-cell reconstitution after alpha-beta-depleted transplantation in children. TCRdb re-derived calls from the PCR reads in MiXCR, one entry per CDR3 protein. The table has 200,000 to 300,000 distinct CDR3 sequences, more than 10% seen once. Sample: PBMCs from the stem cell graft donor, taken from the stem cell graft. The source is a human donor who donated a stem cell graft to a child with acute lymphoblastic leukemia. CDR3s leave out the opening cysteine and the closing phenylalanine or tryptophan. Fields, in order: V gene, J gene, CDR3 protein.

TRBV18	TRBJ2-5	ASSTGTEETQY
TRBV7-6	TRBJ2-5	ASSLEAGGGYETQY
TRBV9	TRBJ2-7	ASSVEGSPEQY
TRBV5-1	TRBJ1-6	ASSLLTDSPLH
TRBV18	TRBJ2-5	ASSARKQQETQY
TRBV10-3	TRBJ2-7	AIKAGGDYEQY
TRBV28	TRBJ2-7	ASSLCGTSGRCEQY
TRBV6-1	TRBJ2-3	ASSPGTPY
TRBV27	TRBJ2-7	ASSWGQGYEQY
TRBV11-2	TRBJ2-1	ASSLEWREGNEQF
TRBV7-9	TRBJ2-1	ASSRQGAHYNEQF
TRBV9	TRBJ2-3	ASSVGHRTRTDTQY
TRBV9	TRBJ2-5	ASSFGGAEETQY
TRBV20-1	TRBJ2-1	SAGTSGGLNEQF
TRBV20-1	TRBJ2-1	SAPSVAIGYNEQF
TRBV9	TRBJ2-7	ASSVDAASGNYEQY
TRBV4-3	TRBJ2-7	ASSQDLASYEQY
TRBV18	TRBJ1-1	ASSPRSGPITEAF
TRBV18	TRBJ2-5	ASSPATGTGETQY
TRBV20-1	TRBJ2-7	SALEGAYEQY
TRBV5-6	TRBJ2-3	ASSLGATADTQY
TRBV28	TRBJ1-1	ASSLTPTGVAEAF
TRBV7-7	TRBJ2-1	ASSSQPSNEQF
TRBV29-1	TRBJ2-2	SVDLGTGELF
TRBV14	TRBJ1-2	ASSPGQAGGYT
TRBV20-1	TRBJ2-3	SARVAGGSAQY
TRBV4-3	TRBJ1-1	ASSQDRQGRTEAF
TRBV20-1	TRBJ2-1	SAEAGNEQF
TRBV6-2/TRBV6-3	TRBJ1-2	ASSQTGAYGYT
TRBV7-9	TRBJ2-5	ASSPRGPETQY
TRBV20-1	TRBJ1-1	SARDMDRGRNSEAF
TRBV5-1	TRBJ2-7	ASSLGRDRGHEQY
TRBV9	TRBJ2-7	ASSVGAGSYEQY
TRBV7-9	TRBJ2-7	ASSRTRTAEQY
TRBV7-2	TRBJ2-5	ASSLGEVETQY
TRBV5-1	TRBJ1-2	ASSLAAGPKGYGYT
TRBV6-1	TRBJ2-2	ASDQDRGRFSKDTGELF
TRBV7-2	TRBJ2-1	ASSLTEQF